This entry describes one T cell receptor (beta chain). The junction had 13 bases not matched to a gene; V was cut back by 3 bases and J by 6 bases. Germline V gives CDR1 SGHTA, CDR2 FQGNSA. The length of the CDR3 is 16 residues. This entry is derived from a study of regulatory T cells in long-lasting Graves disease. The time point denotes: persistent/refractory GD, antithyroid drugs over 5 years with positive TRAb. Extracted RNA from PBMCs served as the source of the TCR library. CDR3-region Arm-PCR and iRepertoire HTBI primers produced the TCR beta libraries. MiXCR, applied by TCRdb to the multiplex PCR reads, yields one record per CDR3 protein. Among 400,000 to 500,000 distinct CDR3 sequences listed, less than 25% were seen once.

The TCR sequence derives from a female donor with Graves disease. The sample consisted of peripheral blood mononuclear cells (PBMCs), taken when the disease was refractory, from a patient treated with antithyroid drugs. The chain combines TRBV7-2 with TRBJ2-7, with 8 bases lining up with TRBD1. This CDR3 reads CASSFPPSARGREQYF. CDR3 coding DNA: TGTGCCAGCAGCTTCCCCCCCTCGGCCAGGGGGCGCGAGCAGTACTTC.